What follows are 5 T cell receptor beta chains derived from one specimen sequenced in a study of T cell responses to AZD1222 COVID-19 vaccine. Repertoires were generated with immunoSEQ multiplex PCR, while TCRdb's copy carries only in-frame clones and drops some. The table lists about 42,000 clones, around 80% of them singletons, with 18% in the top ten. Sequenced here: peripheral blood, sampled 28 days after the second AZD1222 dose. The receptors were gathered from an adult who received the AZD1222 COVID-19 vaccine.

This clone has just one count. The rearrangement links TRBV4-2 to TRBJ2-6; tentatively, D is TRBD1 or TRBD2 (5 bases each). V lost 7 bases, J lost 2 bases, and 18 bases lay in between. Looked up from germline, CDR1 is LGHNA and CDR2 is YNFKEQ. The CDR3 totals 17 residues. CDR3 protein: CASISKGGGAGANVLTF. CDR3 nucleotides: TGTGCCAGCATCTCAAAGGGTGGGGGAGCTGGGGCCAACGTCCTGACTTTC.

The chain recombines TRBV6-5 with TRBJ1-1; D is unresolved. Germline CDR1 reads MNHEY; CDR2 reads SVGAGI. V lost 4 bases and J lost 2, with 8 bases in between. CDR3 length equals 13 residues. The CDR3 protein is CASSWRANTEAFF. Written as DNA, the CDR3 is TGTGCCAGCAGTTGGAGAGCCAACACTGAAGCTTTCTTT.

The rearrangement links TRBV29-1 to TRBJ1-2; TRBD1 matches 11 bases. The CDR3 totals 15 residues. The germline gives CDR1 SQVTM, CDR2 ANQGSEA. J lost 3 bases, V lost 7 bases, and 10 bases had no gene match. CDR3 sequence (DNA): TGCAGCGCTCGGACAGGGGGCGCGACCGACTATGGCTACACCTTC. Translating gives CSARTGGATDYGYTF.

As DNA, the CDR3 is TGCAGCGTTGGGGGGGTAAATCAGCCCCAGCATTTT. As protein: CSVGGVNQPQHF. The chain joins TRBV29-1 to TRBJ1-5; a possible D gene is TRBD1 (5 bases). The germline V gene encodes CDR1 SQVTM and CDR2 ANQGSEA. This CDR3 has 12 amino acids. The V end lost 4 bases, the J end lost 4 bases, and 8 bases lay between the germline ends.

This CDR3 is CASSYSMLDRNTEAFF. The CDR3 coding sequence is TGTGCCAGCAGTTACTCGATGTTGGACAGGAACACTGAAGCTTTCTTT. This chain uses TRBV6-5 with TRBJ1-1, with D possibly TRBD1 on 6 matching bases. Trimming shortened V by 0 bases and J by 1 base, and 12 bases separated the two germline ends. The CDR3 is made up of 16 amino acids. Germline CDR1 and CDR2: MNHEY and SVGAGI.